This T cell receptor beta chain was identified in a study of blood T cell repertoires in COVID-19. About the study: Spain, Italy and the United States supplied samples that represented acute and convalescent COVID-19. Sources were T cells, B-cell-depleted T cells, or PBMCs; the material itself was cDNA or gDNA.

Per the germline V gene, CDR1 is LGHDT and CDR2 is YNNKEL (reference sequence). Trimming removed 5 bases from V and 1 base from J, with 15 bases in between. CDR3 length: 16 amino acids. Per the original methods: Amplifying reference gene primers gave estimates of nucleated cell counts. Produced via immunoSEQ multiplex PCR; TCRdb's table is partial and in-frame only. The V and J calls and clone size are taken from that table; D and trimming were inferred from the DNA. This table has tens of thousands of clones, around nine tenths appearing once. The sequence was collected from a human donor with active COVID-19. The donor label of this sample is uncertain. This chain uses TRBV3-1 (or the pseudogene TRBV3-2) with TRBJ2-1; weak D call: TRBD2 (5 bases). The specimen was peripheral blood. In DNA form, the CDR3 reads TGTGCCAGCAGCAAACGGCTAGGACTGTCCTACAATGAGCAGTTCTTC. It codes for CASSKRLGLSYNEQFF.